This TCR beta chain was documented in a study of blood T cell repertoires in COVID-19 (dated by TCRdb to the early 2020s). Looking at the study overall: Samples from collaborators originated in the United States, Italy and Spain and spanned both the acute and convalescent phases of COVID-19. The material from the prospective study consisted of cDNA or gDNA derived from T cells, B-cell-depleted T cells, or PBMCs. Nearly every sample came with metadata listing a de-identified subject ID, COVID-19 status, age in years and sex. The dataset comprised deeply sampled blood TCRbeta repertoires from subjects exposed to, actively infected with, or recovered from COVID-19. Where HLA class I and class II types were available, the types were taken from metadata supplied by the sample provider, not from assay-based typing. The repertoires were made available in a free public database intended to serve as a resource for research on the immune response to SARS-CoV-2. The samples were drawn from two sources: the first 160 participants of the ongoing ImmuneRACE study, and 1,200 or so subjects contributed by 6 global collaborators. Findings and caveats that apply to the study as a whole: Clinical and demographic metadata were provided uncurated, with the amount varying by source and participant.

The CDR3 holds 17 amino acids from the cysteine to the phenylalanine. The CDR3 DNA has 51 bases and is translated from base 1. The germline V gene encodes CDR1 KGHSH and CDR2 LQKENI. Here V drops 8 bases and J drops 10 bases, and the junction holds 19 bases not matched to any gene. The collaborating institutions used their own protocols to collect whole blood in K2EDTA tubes. For TCRbeta analysis, collaborators shipped samples in one of three forms: frozen whole blood, isolated PBMCs, or DNA extracted from either of those sample types. TCRbeta CDR3 regions were amplified from genomic DNA using the immunoSEQ Assay, a bias-controlled multiplex PCR. The original pipeline was this. The number of nucleated cells in each sample was estimated from the amplification of reference gene primers within the assay. To quantify the absolute abundance of each unique TCRbeta CDR3 rearrangement, sequence reads were collapsed and filtered. For each sample, productive Simpson clonality was calculated as the square root of Simpson's diversity index over productive rearrangements. TCRdb mirrors the immuneACCESS table, restricted to in-frame sequences. Some clones are absent from its copies; in checked studies, under half trace to an unresolved V gene, and the reason for the others is unknown. D and trimming come from the DNA, and the V and J calls and clone size come from that table. In this sample the table shows 110,000 to 150,000 clones, approximately 80% of which occur a single time. 4.5% to 6% of the sample lies in the top ten.

This clone has a handful of counts. This clone's antigen is unknown. Base qualities are not recorded, but no much larger clone differs from it by a single base. This TCR came from a woman aged 45-65 years with acute or convalescent COVID-19. Sequencing was performed on peripheral blood. The chain links TRBV18 with TRBJ1-6, with 8 middle bases fitting TRBD1. The DNA is as follows: TGTGCCAGCCGCGCCGGGACAGGAAAGTTATTGGTATCACCCCTCCACTTT. This sequence encodes CASRAGTGKLLVSPLHF.